The present T cell receptor beta chain was sequenced within a study of blood T cell repertoires in COVID-19. In the study overall: The United States, Italy and Spain provided the acute and convalescent COVID-19 samples.

The table came from immunoSEQ multiplex PCR; TCRdb's copy has only in-frame clones and leaves some out. The repertoire holds about 140,000 clones, with more than 65% as singletons. To note about this clone: The identical CDR3 is also encoded by other nucleotide sequences in the sample.

Germline trimming cut 2 bases from V and 7 bases from J; bases unmatched to any gene: 1. This CDR3 contains 14 residues. Germline-derived CDR1 and CDR2 are MNHEY and SMNVEV (reference sequence). The TCR sequence derives from a woman between 55 and 75 years old with acute or convalescent COVID-19. The chain recombines TRBV27 with TRBJ1-6; 8 nucleotides line up with TRBD1. Sequencing was carried out using peripheral blood. The CDR3 DNA follows: TGTGCCAGCAGTTTAGACAGGGGAAATTCACCCCTCCACTTT. It encodes CASSLDRGNSPLHF.